A selection of T cell receptor beta chains follows, all from one sample in a study of shared clonotypes between healthy human individuals. Libraries were prepared by immunoSEQ multiplex PCR; TCRdb keeps only in-frame clonotypes and omits some of them. The repertoire has around 370,000 clones, around 96% of them found once; the top ten carry 0.32%. The material sequenced was memory CD8+ T cells sorted from blood. Receptors were obtained from a man aged 25 to 40 in good health. Each CDR3 is given with its conserved first and last residue. A D gene is named only where the DNA matches it firmly. Not every row has a clone size; where given, it reads once, few, many or a size class.

TRBV27	NA	NA	TRBJ2-3	CASSFRDPTDTQYF	TGTGCCAGCAGTTTTAGGGACCCGACAGATACGCAGTATTTT
TRBV28	NA	once	TRBJ1-5	CASSLTGYQPQHF	TGTGCCAGCAGTTTAACAGGGTACCAGCCCCAGCATTTT
TRBV2	TRBD2	NA	TRBJ2-7	CASSSGRGAYEQYF	TGTGCCAGCAGTAGCGGGAGGGGAGCCTACGAGCAGTACTTC
TRBV6-5	NA	NA	TRBJ2-1	CASMTRGLSNEQFF	TGTGCCAGCATGACTCGAGGACTGTCCAATGAGCAGTTCTTC
TRBV4-2	TRBD1	NA	TRBJ1-5	CASSHADRENQPQHF	TGTGCCAGCAGCCACGCCGACAGGGAGAATCAGCCCCAGCATTTT
TRBV30	NA	NA	TRBJ1-3	CAWSVHSISGNTIYF	TGTGCCTGGAGTGTACACAGTATCTCTGGAAACACCATATATTTT
TRBV18	NA	NA	TRBJ1-5	CASSLGNQPQHF	TGTGCCAGCTCATTGGGCAATCAGCCCCAGCATTTT
TRBV6-5	NA	NA	TRBJ2-7	CASSYSIRISSYEQYF	TGTGCCAGCAGTTACTCGATCAGAATAAGCTCCTACGAGCAGTACTTC
TRBV7-6	NA	NA	TRBJ2-5	CASSLGALQETQYF	TGTGCCAGCAGCTTGGGGGCCCTACAAGAGACCCAGTACTTC
TRBV28	NA	NA	TRBJ2-3	CASSLFGGTSGGTDTQYF	TGTGCCAGCAGTTTATTTGGGGGTACTTCAGGTGGAACAGATACGCAGTATTTT
TRBV5-5	NA	NA	TRBJ2-4	CASSLVWSGGAKNIQYF	TGTGCCAGCAGCTTGGTCTGGAGCGGAGGCGCCAAAAACATTCAGTACTTC
TRBV29-1	TRBD1	NA	TRBJ1-2	CSVQGGASYGYTF	TGCAGCGTCCAGGGGGGCGCGTCCTATGGCTACACCTTC
TRBV28	TRBD1	NA	TRBJ2-3	CASSGDRITDTQYF	TGTGCCAGCAGTGGGGACAGGATCACAGATACGCAGTATTTT
TRBV7-9	TRBD1	NA	TRBJ1-6	CASSLTGASSSPLHF	TGTGCCAGCAGCTTAACAGGGGCTTCTAGCTCACCCCTCCACTTT
TRBV10-3	NA	NA	TRBJ2-7	CAIGSGPGLGEQYF	TGTGCCATCGGGTCCGGCCCGGGTTTGGGAGAGCAGTACTTC
TRBV5-6	NA	NA	TRBJ1-3	CASRRDTGNTIYF	TGTGCCAGCAGGCGGGACACCGGAAACACCATATATTTT
TRBV15	NA	NA	TRBJ2-3	CATRFGGSTDTQYF	TGTGCCACCAGGTTCGGCGGGAGCACAGATACGCAGTATTTT
TRBV19	TRBD2	NA	TRBJ2-1	CASSNGLAGNNEQFF	TGTGCCAGTAGTAATGGACTAGCGGGGAACAATGAGCAGTTCTTC
TRBV28	NA	few	TRBJ2-7	CASQRVRAGEQYF	TGTGCCAGCCAACGGGTGAGGGCTGGTGAGCAGTACTTC
TRBV7-2	NA	NA	TRBJ2-1	CASSLAVSYNEQFF	TGTGCCAGCAGCTTAGCGGTCTCCTACAATGAGCAGTTCTTC
TRBV5-4	TRBD2	NA	TRBJ2-3	CASSSLAGGTQYF	TGTGCCAGCAGTTCCCTAGCGGGAGGTACGCAGTATTTT
TRBV10-3	TRBD1	once	TRBJ1-1	CAISRGTEAFF	TGTGCCATCAGCAGGGGGACTGAAGCTTTCTTT
TRBV6-1	NA	once	TRBJ1-5	CASSVSGWYQPQHF	TGTGCCAGCAGTGTTTCCGGATGGTATCAGCCCCAGCATTTT
TRBV5-1	TRBD1	NA	TRBJ2-3	CASSLRGQASTDTQYF	TGCGCCAGCAGCTTACGCGGACAGGCTAGCACAGATACGCAGTATTTT
TRBV2	NA	NA	TRBJ1-5	CASRGIRDQPQHF	TGTGCCAGCAGGGGCATTAGGGATCAGCCCCAGCATTTT
TRBV5-1	TRBD2	NA	TRBJ2-7	CASSLWGLTSGRDEQYF	TGCGCCAGCAGCTTGTGGGGATTGACTAGCGGGAGGGATGAGCAGTACTTC
TRBV9	NA	NA	TRBJ2-2	CASNRNTGELFF	TGTGCCAGCAACCGGAACACCGGGGAGCTGTTTTTT
TRBV20-1	NA	NA	TRBJ2-5	CSAPRVTQYF	TGCAGTGCTCCCCGGGTGACCCAGTACTTC
TRBV11-2	TRBD2	NA	TRBJ2-1	CASSLAPGSGRANEQFF	TGTGCCAGCAGCCTAGCCCCGGGCAGCGGGAGGGCCAATGAGCAGTTCTTC
TRBV11-2	TRBD2	NA	TRBJ2-1	CASSFSGRGSYNEQFF	TGTGCCAGCAGCTTTAGCGGGAGGGGCTCCTACAATGAGCAGTTCTTC
TRBV5-1	TRBD2	NA	TRBJ2-7	CASSLAAGAYEQYF	TGCGCCAGCAGCTTGGCCGCGGGAGCCTACGAGCAGTACTTC
TRBV9	TRBD2	once	TRBJ2-1	CASSGGLAGGHNEQFF	TGTGCCAGCAGCGGGGGACTAGCGGGAGGGCACAATGAGCAGTTCTTC
TRBV4-1	TRBD2	NA	TRBJ2-1	CASSGVGTSADEQFF	TGCGCCAGCAGCGGGGTCGGGACTAGCGCGGATGAGCAGTTCTTC
TRBV20-1	NA	once	TRBJ2-3	CTHLRTDTQYF	TGCACCCATTTGCGAACAGATACGCAGTATTTT
TRBV30	TRBD2	NA	TRBJ2-7	CAWSKGGSSYEQYF	TGTGCCTGGAGTAAGGGCGGGAGCTCCTACGAGCAGTACTTC
TRBV5-1	TRBD2	once	TRBJ2-3	CASSRLAGSTDTQYF	TGCGCCAGCAGCCGACTAGCGGGAAGCACAGATACGCAGTATTTT
TRBV18	NA	NA	TRBJ2-3	CASSPPRGAYTDTQYF	TGTGCCAGCTCACCACCCCGGGGGGCGTACACAGATACGCAGTATTTT
TRBV7-2	TRBD1	NA	TRBJ2-7	CASSPGQGFYEQYF	TGTGCCAGCAGCCCGGGACAGGGGTTCTACGAGCAGTACTTC
TRBV10-3	TRBD2	NA	TRBJ2-5	CAITGSGFETQYF	TGTGCCATCACGGGTAGCGGGTTCGAGACCCAGTACTTC
TRBV30	NA	NA	TRBJ2-5	CAWSLGETQYF	TGTGCCTGGAGTTTGGGGGAGACCCAGTACTTC
TRBV28	TRBD2	NA	TRBJ2-2	CASSPSGSLGGELFF	TGTGCCAGCAGTCCTAGCGGGAGTTTGGGCGGGGAGCTGTTTTTT
TRBV10-3	NA	NA	TRBJ2-2	CATELAGATGELFF	TGTGCCACCGAACTGGCCGGAGCCACCGGGGAGCTGTTTTTT
TRBV7-1	NA	NA	TRBJ2-7	CASSLVSATYEQYF	TGTGCCAGCAGCTTAGTTAGCGCCACCTACGAGCAGTACTTC
TRBV28	NA	NA	TRBJ2-7	CASRTDTAEQYF	TGTGCCAGCAGAACCGACACTGCCGAGCAGTACTTC
TRBV28	TRBD2	NA	TRBJ2-1	CATLSSGGGDEQFF	TGTGCCACCTTAAGTAGCGGGGGGGGCGATGAGCAGTTCTTC